Shown below are 4 T cell receptor beta chains from a single sample sequenced in a study of T-cell reconstitution after alpha-beta-depleted transplantation in children. Unique molecular identifiers were built into the TCRbeta library. TCRdb reprocessed the PCR reads with MiXCR, giving one entry per CDR3 protein. Among tens of thousands of distinct CDR3 sequences, around 40% were seen once, and the ten largest hold under 98%. The sample in question was PBMCs, mostly from graft donor cells, obtained 360 days after TCRalphabeta/CD19-depleted stem cell transplant. The receptor set was obtained from a male patient aged 5 to 17 who had a stem cell transplant for acute lymphoblastic leukemia, so the T cells may come from the graft donor.

The genes are TRBV20-1 and TRBJ2-7; 10 bases fit TRBD2. This CDR3 contains 13 residues. CDR1 DFQATT and CDR2 SNEGSKA come from the germline V gene (reference sequence). V gave up 7 bases and J gave up 7 bases; unmatched junction bases: 10. The CDR3 protein is CSVSGRSGWEQYF. CDR3 DNA sequence: TGCAGTGTTAGCGGGAGGTCCGGCTGGGAGCAGTACTTC.

This clonotype showed up just a few times. The J gene is TRBJ2-7, the V gene TRBV7-9, with D unresolved. Between the trimmed V and J ends, which lost 1 base and 3 bases, there was a span of 19 bases. The CDR3 is 17 amino acids. Per the germline V gene, CDR1 is SEHNR and CDR2 is FQNEAQ (reference sequence). CDR3 DNA: TGTGCCAGCAGCTTAGGGACGGTAGGCAGTTCCTACTACGAGCAGTACTTC. Protein product: CASSLGTVGSSYYEQYF. Looking up the rest from reference TRBV7-9 and TRBJ2-7 gives the full variable domain: DTGVSQNPRHKITKRGQNVTFRCDPISEHNRLYWYRQTLGQGPEFLTYFQNEAQLEKSRLLSDRFSAERPKGSFSTLEIQRTEQGDSAMYLCASSLGTVGSSYYEQYFGPGTRLTVT.

J is TRBJ2-1 and V is TRBV19, with TRBD1 identical over 7 bases. This CDR3 region has 15 residues. V shed 6 bases and J 0 bases; nucleotides not matched to a gene: 5. Per germline, CDR1 LNHDA and CDR2 SQIVND (reference sequence). The CDR3 DNA follows: TGTGCCAGTAGGATGACAGGGAGCTCCTACAATGAGCAGTTCTTC. This codes for CASRMTGSSYNEQFF.

In this sample, this clonotype turned up a few times. The chain employs TRBV5-1 and TRBJ2-1, with 9 bases aligning to TRBD1. Unmatched junction bases numbered 11, after V lost 0 bases and J lost 4 bases. The CDR3 is 18 residues long. CDR1 SGHRS and CDR2 YFSETQ come from the germline V gene. The DNA for the CDR3 is TGCGCCAGCAGCTTGGGGACAGGGGCCCTCCCCCATTACAATGAGCAGTTCTTC. This gives the protein CASSLGTGALPHYNEQFF.